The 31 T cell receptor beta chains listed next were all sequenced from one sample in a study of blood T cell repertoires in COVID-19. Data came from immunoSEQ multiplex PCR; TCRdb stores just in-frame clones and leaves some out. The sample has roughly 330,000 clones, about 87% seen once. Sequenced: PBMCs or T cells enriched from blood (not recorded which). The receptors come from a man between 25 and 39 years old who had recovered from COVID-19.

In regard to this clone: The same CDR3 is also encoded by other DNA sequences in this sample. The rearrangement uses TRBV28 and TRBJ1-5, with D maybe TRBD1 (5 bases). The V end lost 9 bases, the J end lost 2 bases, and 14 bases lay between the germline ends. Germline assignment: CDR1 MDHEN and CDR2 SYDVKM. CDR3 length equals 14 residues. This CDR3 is CASRGASGNQPQHF. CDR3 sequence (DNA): TGTGCCAGTCGCGGGGCGTCGGGCAATCAGCCCCAGCATTTT.

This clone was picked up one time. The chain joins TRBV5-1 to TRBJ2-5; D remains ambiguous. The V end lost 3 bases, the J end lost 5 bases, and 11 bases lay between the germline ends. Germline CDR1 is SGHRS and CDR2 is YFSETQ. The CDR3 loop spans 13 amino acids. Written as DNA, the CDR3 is TGCGCCAGCAGCTCGACACCGCCGGAGACCCAGTACTTC. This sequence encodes CASSSTPPETQYF.

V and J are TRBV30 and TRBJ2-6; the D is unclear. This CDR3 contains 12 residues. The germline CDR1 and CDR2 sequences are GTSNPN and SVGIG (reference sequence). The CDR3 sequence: CAVSSGANVLTF. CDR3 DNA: TGTGCGGTGAGCTCTGGGGCCAACGTCCTGACTTTC.

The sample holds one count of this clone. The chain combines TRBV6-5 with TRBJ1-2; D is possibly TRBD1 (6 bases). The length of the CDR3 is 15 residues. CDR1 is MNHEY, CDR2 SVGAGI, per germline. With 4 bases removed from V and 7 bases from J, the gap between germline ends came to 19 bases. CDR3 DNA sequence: TGTGCCAGCAGTTCCGCCGGCGGGGGGCGCGTTGGCTACACCTTC. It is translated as CASSSAGGGRVGYTF.

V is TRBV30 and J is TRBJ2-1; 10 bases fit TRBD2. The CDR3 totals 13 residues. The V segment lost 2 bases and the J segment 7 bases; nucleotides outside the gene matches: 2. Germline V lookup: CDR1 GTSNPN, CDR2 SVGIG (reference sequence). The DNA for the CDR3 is TGTGCCTGGAGTAGAGCGGGGGGGAATGAGCAGTTCTTC. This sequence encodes CAWSRAGGNEQFF. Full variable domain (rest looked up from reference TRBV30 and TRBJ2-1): SQTIHQWPATLVQPVGSPLSLECTVEGTSNPNLYWYRQAAGRGLQLLFYSVGIGQISSEVPQNLSASRPQDRQFILSSKKLLLSDSGFYLCAWSRAGGNEQFFGPGTRLTVL.

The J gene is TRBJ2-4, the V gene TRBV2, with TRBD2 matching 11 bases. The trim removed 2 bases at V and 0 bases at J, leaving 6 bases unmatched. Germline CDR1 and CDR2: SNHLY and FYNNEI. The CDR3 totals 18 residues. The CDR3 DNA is TGTGCCAGCAGTGAAAGGACTAGCGGGCCGCTAGCCAAAAACATTCAGTACTTC. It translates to CASSERTSGPLAKNIQYF.

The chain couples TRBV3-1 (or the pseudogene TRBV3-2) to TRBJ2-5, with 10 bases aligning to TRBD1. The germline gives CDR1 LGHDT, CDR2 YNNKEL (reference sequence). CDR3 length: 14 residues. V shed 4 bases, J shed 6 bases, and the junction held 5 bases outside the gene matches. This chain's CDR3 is CASSRGTGVKTQYF. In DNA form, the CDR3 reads TGTGCCAGCAGCCGCGGGACAGGGGTAAAGACCCAGTACTTC.

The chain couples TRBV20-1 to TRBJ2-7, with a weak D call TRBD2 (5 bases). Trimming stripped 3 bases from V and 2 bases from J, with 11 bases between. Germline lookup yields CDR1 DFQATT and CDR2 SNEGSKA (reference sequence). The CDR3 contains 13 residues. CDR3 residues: CSASWPEAYEQYF. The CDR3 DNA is TGCAGTGCTAGTTGGCCGGAGGCCTACGAGCAGTACTTC.

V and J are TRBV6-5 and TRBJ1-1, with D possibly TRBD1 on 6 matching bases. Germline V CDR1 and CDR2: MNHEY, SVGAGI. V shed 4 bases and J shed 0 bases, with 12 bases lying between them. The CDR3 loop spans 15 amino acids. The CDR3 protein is CASSSGQHLNTEAFF. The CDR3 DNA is TGTGCCAGCAGTTCCGGACAGCATTTGAACACTGAAGCTTTCTTT.

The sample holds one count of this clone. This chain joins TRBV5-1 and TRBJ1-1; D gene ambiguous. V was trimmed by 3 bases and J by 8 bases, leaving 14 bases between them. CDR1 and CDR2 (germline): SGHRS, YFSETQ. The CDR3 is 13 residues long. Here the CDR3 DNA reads TGCGCCAGCAGCTCCCTCGAGGTGGCCGAAGCTTTCTTT. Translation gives CASSSLEVAEAFF.

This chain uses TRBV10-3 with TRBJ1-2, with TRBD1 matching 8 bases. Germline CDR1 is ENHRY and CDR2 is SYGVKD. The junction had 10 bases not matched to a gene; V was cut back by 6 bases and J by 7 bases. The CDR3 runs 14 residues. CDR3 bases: TGTGCCATCAGGAAGGGACAGGACTATGGTGGCTACACCTTC. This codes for CAIRKGQDYGGYTF.

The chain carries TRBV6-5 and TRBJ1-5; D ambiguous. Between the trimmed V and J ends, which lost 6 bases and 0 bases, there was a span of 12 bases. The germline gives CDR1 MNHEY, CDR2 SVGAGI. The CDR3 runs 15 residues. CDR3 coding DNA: TGTGCCAGCAGGCCTACAGATTATAGCAATCAGCCCCAGCATTTT. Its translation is CASRPTDYSNQPQHF.

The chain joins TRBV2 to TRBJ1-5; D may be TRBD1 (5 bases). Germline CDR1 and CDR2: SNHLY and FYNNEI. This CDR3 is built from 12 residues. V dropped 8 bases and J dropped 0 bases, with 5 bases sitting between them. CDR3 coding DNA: TGTGCCAGCCAGGGTAGCAATCAGCCCCAGCATTTT. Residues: CASQGSNQPQHF.

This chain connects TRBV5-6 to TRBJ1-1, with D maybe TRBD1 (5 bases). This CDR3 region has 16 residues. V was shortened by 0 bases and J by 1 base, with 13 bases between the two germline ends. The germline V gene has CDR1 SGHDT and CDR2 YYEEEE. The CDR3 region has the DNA TGTGCCAGCAGCTTGGAGAGAACGGGGGGGAACACTGAAGCTTTCTTT. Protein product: CASSLERTGGNTEAFF.

In DNA, the CDR3 is TGCGCCAGCAGTCAATGGCACAGGAGCTCTGGGGCCAACGTCCTGACTTTC. Residues: CASSQWHRSSGANVLTF. The chain recombines TRBV23-1 with TRBJ2-6; possible D gene TRBD1, 5 bases. TRBV23-1 is identified as an open reading frame with a role that is uncertain. The CDR3 contains 17 residues. Trimming took 1 base from V and 0 from J, leaving 10 bases between them.

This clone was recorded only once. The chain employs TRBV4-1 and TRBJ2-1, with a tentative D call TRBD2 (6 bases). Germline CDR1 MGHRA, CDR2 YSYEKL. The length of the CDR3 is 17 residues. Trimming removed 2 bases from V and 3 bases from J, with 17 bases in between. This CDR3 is CASSQQPGLQDYNEQFF. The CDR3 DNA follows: TGCGCCAGCAGCCAACAGCCGGGACTCCAGGACTACAATGAGCAGTTCTTC.

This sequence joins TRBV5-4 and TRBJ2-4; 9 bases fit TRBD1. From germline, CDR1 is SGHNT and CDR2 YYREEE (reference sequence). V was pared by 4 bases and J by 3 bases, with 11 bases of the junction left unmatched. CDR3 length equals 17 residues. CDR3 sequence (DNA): TGTGCCAGCAGCATATACAACAGGGGGCGCAGCAAAAACATTCAGTACTTC. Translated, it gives CASSIYNRGRSKNIQYF.

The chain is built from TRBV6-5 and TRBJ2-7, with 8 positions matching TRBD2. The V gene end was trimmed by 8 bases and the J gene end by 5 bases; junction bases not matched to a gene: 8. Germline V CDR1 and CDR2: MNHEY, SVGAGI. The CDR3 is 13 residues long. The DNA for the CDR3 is TGTGCCAGCCGCTACCGGGGGGGGAACGAGCAGTACTTC. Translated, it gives CASRYRGGNEQYF.

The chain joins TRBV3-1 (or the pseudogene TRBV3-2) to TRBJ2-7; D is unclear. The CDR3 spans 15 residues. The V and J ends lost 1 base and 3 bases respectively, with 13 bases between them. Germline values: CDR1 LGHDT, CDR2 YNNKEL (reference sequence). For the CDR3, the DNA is TGTGCCAGCAGCCAAGGCGCGGTCGGAAGCTACGAGCAGTACTTC. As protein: CASSQGAVGSYEQYF.

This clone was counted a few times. Written as DNA, the CDR3 is TGCGCCAGCAGCTTGGGAGGGAATGAAGCGAGTGAAAAACTGTTTTTT. The encoded protein is CASSLGGNEASEKLFF. V gene TRBV5-1 combines with J gene TRBJ1-4; D is uncertain. The CDR3 is 16 residues long. The germline V and J ends were trimmed by 0 bases and 7 bases, with 16 bases remaining between them. CDR1 and CDR2 (germline): SGHRS, YFSETQ.

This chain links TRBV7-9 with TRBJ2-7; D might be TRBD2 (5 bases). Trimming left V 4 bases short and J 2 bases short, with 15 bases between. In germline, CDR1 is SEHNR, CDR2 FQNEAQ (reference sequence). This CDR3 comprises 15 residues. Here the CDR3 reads CASSSNFLATYEQYF. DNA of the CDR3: TGTGCCAGCAGCTCCAATTTTCTAGCAACCTACGAGCAGTACTTC.

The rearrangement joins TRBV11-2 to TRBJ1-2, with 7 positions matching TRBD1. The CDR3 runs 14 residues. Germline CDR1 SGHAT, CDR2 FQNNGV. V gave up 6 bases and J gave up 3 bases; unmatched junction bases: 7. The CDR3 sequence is CASSLQGVHYGYTF. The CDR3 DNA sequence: TGTGCCAGCAGTTTGCAGGGGGTTCACTATGGCTACACCTTC.

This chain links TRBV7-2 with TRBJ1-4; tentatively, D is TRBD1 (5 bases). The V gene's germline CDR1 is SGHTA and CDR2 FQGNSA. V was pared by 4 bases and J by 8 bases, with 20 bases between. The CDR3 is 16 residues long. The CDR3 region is CASSSQWRGGKEKLFF. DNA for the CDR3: TGTGCCAGCAGCTCCCAGTGGAGGGGCGGGAAAGAAAAACTGTTTTTT. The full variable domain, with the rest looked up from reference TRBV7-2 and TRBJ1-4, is GAGVSQSPSNKVTEKGKDVELRCDPISGHTALYWYRQSLGQGLEFLIYFQGNSAPDKSGLPSDRFSAERTGGSVSTLTIQRTQQEDSAVYLCASSSQWRGGKEKLFFGSGTQLSVL.

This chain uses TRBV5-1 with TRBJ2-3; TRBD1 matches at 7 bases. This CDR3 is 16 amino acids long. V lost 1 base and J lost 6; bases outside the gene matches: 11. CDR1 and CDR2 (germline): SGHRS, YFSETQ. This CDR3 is CASSLRQGPRSDTQYF. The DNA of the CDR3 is TGCGCCAGCAGCTTGCGACAGGGACCGAGGAGCGATACGCAGTATTTT. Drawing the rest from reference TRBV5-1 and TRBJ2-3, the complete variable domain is KAGVTQTPRYLIKTRGQQVTLSCSPISGHRSVSWYQQTPGQGLQFLFEYFSETQRNKGNFPGRFSGRQFSNSRSEMNVSTLELGDSALYLCASSLRQGPRSDTQYFGPGTRLTVL.

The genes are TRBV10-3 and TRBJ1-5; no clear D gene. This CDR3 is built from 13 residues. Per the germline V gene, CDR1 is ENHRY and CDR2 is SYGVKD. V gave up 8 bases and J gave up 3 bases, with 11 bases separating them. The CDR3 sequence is CAIGWQNNQPQHF. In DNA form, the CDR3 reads TGTGCCATCGGTTGGCAGAACAATCAGCCCCAGCATTTT.

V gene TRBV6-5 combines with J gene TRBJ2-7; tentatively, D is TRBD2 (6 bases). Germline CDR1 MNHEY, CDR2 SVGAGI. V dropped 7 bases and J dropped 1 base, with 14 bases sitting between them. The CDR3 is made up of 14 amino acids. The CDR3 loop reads CASTPQRASYEQYF. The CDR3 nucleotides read TGTGCCAGCACGCCACAGCGGGCTTCCTACGAGCAGTACTTC.

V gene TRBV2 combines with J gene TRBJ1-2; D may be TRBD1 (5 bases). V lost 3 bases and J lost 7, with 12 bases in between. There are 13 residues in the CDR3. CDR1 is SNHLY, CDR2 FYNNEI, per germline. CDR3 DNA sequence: TGTGCCAGCAGTGAGGGGGGAGGCGGTGGCTACACCTTC. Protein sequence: CASSEGGGGGYTF.

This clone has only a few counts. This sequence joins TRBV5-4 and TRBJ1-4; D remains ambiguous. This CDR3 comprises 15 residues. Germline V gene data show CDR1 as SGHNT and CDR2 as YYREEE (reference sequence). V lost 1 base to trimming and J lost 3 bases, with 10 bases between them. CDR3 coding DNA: TGTGCCAGCAGCTTGAGAGAGGGAGCTAATGAAAAACTGTTTTTT. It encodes CASSLREGANEKLFF.

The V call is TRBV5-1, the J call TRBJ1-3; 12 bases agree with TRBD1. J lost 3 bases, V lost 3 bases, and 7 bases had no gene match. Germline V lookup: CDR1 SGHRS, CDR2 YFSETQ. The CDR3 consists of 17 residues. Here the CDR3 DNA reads TGCGCCAGCAGCTCACTGGGACAGGGGGCAGGTGGAAACACCATATATTTT. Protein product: CASSSLGQGAGGNTIYF.

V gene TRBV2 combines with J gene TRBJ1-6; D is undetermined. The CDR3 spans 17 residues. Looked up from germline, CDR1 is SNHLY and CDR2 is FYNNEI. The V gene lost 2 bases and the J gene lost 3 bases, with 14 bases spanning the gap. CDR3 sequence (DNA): TGTGCCAGCAGTGAATCTCGGGCGGGGATCTATAATTCACCCCTCCACTTT. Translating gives CASSESRAGIYNSPLHF.

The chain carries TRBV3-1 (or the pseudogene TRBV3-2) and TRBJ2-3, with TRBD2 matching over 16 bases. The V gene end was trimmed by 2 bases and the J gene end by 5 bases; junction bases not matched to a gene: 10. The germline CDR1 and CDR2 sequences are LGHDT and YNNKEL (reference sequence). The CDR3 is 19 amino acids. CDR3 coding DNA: TGTGCCAGCAGCCAAAGGGGACTAGCGGGGGGGCCATTTGGAGATACGCAGTATTTT. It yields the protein CASSQRGLAGGPFGDTQYF.